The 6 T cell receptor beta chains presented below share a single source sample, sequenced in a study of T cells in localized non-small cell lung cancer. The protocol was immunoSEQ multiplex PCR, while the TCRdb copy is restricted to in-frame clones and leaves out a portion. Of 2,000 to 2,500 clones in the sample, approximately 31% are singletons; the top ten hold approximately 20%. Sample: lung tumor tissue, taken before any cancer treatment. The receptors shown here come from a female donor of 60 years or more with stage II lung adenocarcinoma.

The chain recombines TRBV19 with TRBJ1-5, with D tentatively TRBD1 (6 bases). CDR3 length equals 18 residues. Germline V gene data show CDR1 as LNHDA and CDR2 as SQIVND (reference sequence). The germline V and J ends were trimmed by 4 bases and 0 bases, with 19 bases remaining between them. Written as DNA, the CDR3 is TGTGCCAGTAGTACAGACAGGTCGGAGCGATATAGCAATCAGCCCCAGCATTTT. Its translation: CASSTDRSERYSNQPQHF. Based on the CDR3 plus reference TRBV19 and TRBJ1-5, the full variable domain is DGGITQSPKYLFRKEGQNVTLSCEQNLNHDAMYWYRQDPGQGLRLIYYSQIVNDFQKGDIAEGYSVSREKKESFPLTVTSAQKNPTAFYLCASSTDRSERYSNQPQHFGDGTRLSIL.

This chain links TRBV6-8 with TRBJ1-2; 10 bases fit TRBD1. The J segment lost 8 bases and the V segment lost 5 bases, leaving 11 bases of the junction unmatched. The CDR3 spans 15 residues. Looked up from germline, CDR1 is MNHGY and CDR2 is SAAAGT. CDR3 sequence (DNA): TGTGCCAGCAGTCCGACCGGGACAGGGGAGTTCGGCTACACCTTC. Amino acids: CASSPTGTGEFGYTF.

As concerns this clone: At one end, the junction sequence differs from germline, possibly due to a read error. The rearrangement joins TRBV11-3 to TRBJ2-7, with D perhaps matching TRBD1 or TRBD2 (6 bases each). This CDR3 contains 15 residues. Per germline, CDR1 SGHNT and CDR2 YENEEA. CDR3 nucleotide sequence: TGTGCCAGCAGCCTAGAGGGGGGAAATTCCTACGAGCAGTACTTC. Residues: CASSLEGGNSYEQYF.

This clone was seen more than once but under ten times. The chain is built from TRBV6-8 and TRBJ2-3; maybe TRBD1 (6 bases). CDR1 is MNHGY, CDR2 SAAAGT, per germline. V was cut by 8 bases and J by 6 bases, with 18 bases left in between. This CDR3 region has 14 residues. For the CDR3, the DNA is TGTGCCAGCGTTCAGGGGCCCCCAGGGGATACGCAGTATTTT. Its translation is CASVQGPPGDTQYF.

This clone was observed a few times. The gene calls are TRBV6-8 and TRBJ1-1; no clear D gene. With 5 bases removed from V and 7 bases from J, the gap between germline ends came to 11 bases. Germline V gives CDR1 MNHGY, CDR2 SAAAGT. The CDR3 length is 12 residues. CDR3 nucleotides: TGTGCCAGCAGTGTATTTTTTAATGAAGCTTTCTTT. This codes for CASSVFFNEAFF.

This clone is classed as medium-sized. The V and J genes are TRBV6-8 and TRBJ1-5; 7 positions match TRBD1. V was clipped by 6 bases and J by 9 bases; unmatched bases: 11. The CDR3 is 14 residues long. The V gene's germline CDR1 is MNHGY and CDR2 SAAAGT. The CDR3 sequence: CASSQDRRAGPQHF. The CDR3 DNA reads TGTGCCAGCAGCCAGGACAGGAGAGCAGGGCCCCAGCATTTT.